These 4 T cell receptor beta chains were sequenced from one sample in a study of CD8 T cells in Susac syndrome. Random hexamers primed reverse transcription of about 0.5 to 1 ug RNA. TCRdb called the immunoSEQ multiplex PCR reads again in MiXCR, with one record for every CDR3 protein. The sample lists 130,000 to 150,000 distinct CDR3 sequences, roughly 94% seen once, with over 0.07% in the top ten. Input material: CD4+ T cells from PBMCs. These receptors came from a human donor in good health.

This clonotype has a single count. The chain carries TRBV30 and TRBJ2-7; 13 bases align to TRBD2. CDR1 and CDR2 from the germline V gene are GTSNPN and SVGIG (reference sequence). CDR3 length equals 15 residues. The V segment lost 2 bases and the J segment 5 bases; nucleotides outside the gene matches: 6. In nucleotides, the CDR3 is TGTGCCTGGAGTCAAGGACTAGCGGGAGTCAACGAGCAGTACTTC. Protein: CAWSQGLAGVNEQYF.

The chain employs TRBV20-1 and TRBJ2-5; 11 bases align to TRBD2. Germline trimming cut 7 bases from V and 1 base from J; bases unmatched to any gene: 11. The CDR3 runs 16 residues. CDR1 DFQATT and CDR2 SNEGSKA come from the germline V gene (reference sequence). The CDR3 loop is CSGRFPSGRLQETQYF. CDR3 DNA: TGCAGTGGCAGGTTCCCTAGCGGGAGGCTCCAAGAGACCCAGTACTTC.

This chain uses TRBV30 with TRBJ1-3; D call uncertain. Trimming stripped 0 bases from V and 2 bases from J, with 11 bases between. CDR1 and CDR2 from the germline V gene are GTSNPN and SVGIG (reference sequence). The CDR3 is 15 residues long. CDR3: CAWSVGPGTGNTIYF. The CDR3 coding sequence is TGTGCCTGGAGTGTAGGACCGGGCACTGGAAACACCATATATTTT.

The chain employs TRBV20-1 and TRBJ2-7; possibly TRBD2 for D (5 bases). Trimming left V 5 bases short and J 0 bases short, with 17 bases between. The CDR3 contains 15 residues. CDR1 is DFQATT, CDR2 SNEGSKA, per germline (reference sequence). DNA for the CDR3: TGCAGTGCTCCCTCGACGGGGTATGGCTCCTACGAGCAGTACTTC. It is translated as CSAPSTGYGSYEQYF.